This T cell receptor (beta chain) came from a study of blood T cell repertoires in COVID-19. Germline-derived CDR1 and CDR2 are LGHDT and YNNKEL (reference sequence). V shed 7 bases and J shed 6 bases, with 21 bases lying between them. The CDR3 contains 15 residues. Authors' data handling: It was from reference gene primer amplification that nucleated cell counts were estimated. Data came from immunoSEQ multiplex PCR; TCRdb stores just in-frame clones and leaves some out. Clone size and the V and J calls come from that table; the DNA yielded D and trimming. The repertoire holds 450,000 to 500,000 clones, 88% seen once, with 6.5% to 9.5% in the top ten. Cohorts were based on clinical histories the participants reported.

Sample: PBMCs or T cells enriched from blood (not recorded which). This chain uses TRBV3-1 (or the pseudogene TRBV3-2) with TRBJ1-1, with D perhaps matching TRBD1 (5 bases). This clonotype was obtained from a woman aged 60-70 years who had recovered from COVID-19. The CDR3 DNA reads as TGTGCCAGCACCCTACGGGGGGGAGGAATGGCTGAAGCTTTCTTT. Translated, it gives CASTLRGGGMAEAFF.